This T cell receptor beta chain emerged from a study of response to subunit inactivated influenza vaccine. Regarding the study as a whole: Authors proposed each seasonal influenza vaccination draws in few new T cells.

CDR3 length: 14 residues. CDR1 is MNHEY, CDR2 SMNVEV, per germline (reference sequence). The V gene lost 5 bases and the J gene lost 2 bases, with 13 bases spanning the gap. TCRdb reanalysed the RT-PCR reads using MiXCR and keeps one entry per CDR3 protein. Among 600,000 to 700,000 distinct CDR3 sequences, around 13% were seen once, and the ten largest hold 7.5% to 9%. On this clonotype itself: Its antigen is undetermined.

This TCR came from a man aged 45-65 years who received an inactivated influenza vaccine. Source: PBMCs from blood, taken 14 to 15 days before vaccination. This rearrangement joins TRBV27 to TRBJ2-7; D not resolved. CDR3 in amino acids: CASSPGNSPYEQYF. DNA of the CDR3: TGTGCCAGCAGTCCTGGGAACAGTCCCTACGAGCAGTACTTC.